The TCR beta chain under discussion was sequenced for a study of beta chain features in type 1 diabetes. Regarding the study as a whole: Shortening of TCRB CDR3s, moderate but significant, appeared in all four CD4+ subsets of Type 1 diabetes patients. Sampled from patients, naive, central memory and Treg TCRB repertoires appeared more similar than those sampled from healthy donors. VDJ junctions in type 1 diabetes patients carried more deletions and fewer insertions.

J lost 2 bases, V lost 6 bases, and 9 bases had no gene match. CDR3 length equals 15 residues. The germline gives CDR1 MNHEY, CDR2 SMNVEV (reference sequence). This clone was seen a few times. Its antigen is as yet unknown. All of the isolated RNA was reverse transcribed, so expressed TCRB transcripts were sequenced. Clones were sequenced by immunoSEQ multiplex PCR, and TCRdb holds only the in-frame ones, with some missing. The profile covers 50,000 to 65,000 clones, with roughly 39% appearing a single time and approximately 1.4% taken by the ten largest. This sequence joins TRBV27 and TRBJ1-2; 7 bases are shared with TRBD1. What was sequenced was Tregs from blood. The clonotype comes from a man aged 25 to 40 with type 1 diabetes. The CDR3, as DNA: TGTGCCAGCAGCCCCAGTGGGGACAGAAACTATGGCTACACCTTC. Protein: CASSPSGDRNYGYTF.